This T cell receptor (beta chain) was profiled in a study of T cells in Graves' hyperthyroidism and ophthalmopathy. Study-wide findings and caveats: Expanded thyroid clonotypes (above 0.001) were mostly also found in blood.

Amplified TCR beta CDR3 regions derived from RNA transcripts. HTBI primers were used for first-round RT-PCR of the TCR CDR3. TCRdb itself ran the multiplex PCR reads through MiXCR, one entry per CDR3 protein. Of some 270,000 distinct CDR3 sequences in the sample, 13% were seen once. This clonotype was seen ten or more times. The antigen is not known. It was uncontrolled infection, other autoimmune disease, pregnancy or lactation that excluded patients. The V gene lost 5 bases and the J gene lost 3 bases, with 17 bases spanning the gap. CDR3 length: 15 amino acids. Per germline, CDR1 MNHEY and CDR2 SMNVEV (reference sequence).

The sequence came from a woman in her 30s with Graves' hyperthyroidism that later progressed to Graves' ophthalmopathy. The chain carries TRBV27 and TRBJ2-7, with D perhaps TRBD1 (6 bases). Specimen: blood. CDR3 coding DNA: TGTGCCAGCAGTCCAACCGGGACACCGAACTACGAGCAGTACTTC. Protein sequence: CASSPTGTPNYEQYF.